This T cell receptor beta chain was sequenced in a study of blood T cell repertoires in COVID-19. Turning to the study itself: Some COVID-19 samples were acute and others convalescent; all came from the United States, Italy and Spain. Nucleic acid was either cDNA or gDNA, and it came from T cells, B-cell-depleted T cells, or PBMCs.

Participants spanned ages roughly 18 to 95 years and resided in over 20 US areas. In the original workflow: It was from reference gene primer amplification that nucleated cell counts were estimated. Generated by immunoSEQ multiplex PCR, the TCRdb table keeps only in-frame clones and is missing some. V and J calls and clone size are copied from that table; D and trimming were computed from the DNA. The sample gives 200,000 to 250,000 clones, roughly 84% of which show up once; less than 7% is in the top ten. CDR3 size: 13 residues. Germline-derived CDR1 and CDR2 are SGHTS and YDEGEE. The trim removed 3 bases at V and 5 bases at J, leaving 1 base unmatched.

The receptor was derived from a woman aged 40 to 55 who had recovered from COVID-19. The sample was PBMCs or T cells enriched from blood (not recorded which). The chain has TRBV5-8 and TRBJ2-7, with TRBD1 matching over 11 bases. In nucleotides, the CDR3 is TGTGCCAGCAGCTCGGACAGGGGGCACGAGCAGTACTTC. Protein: CASSSDRGHEQYF.